The source of this TCR beta chain is a study of identical twins. Study findings and constraints: Monozygotic twins shared more out-of-frame TCR alpha than recombination models predicted. It was cross-sectional statistical analysis, not following the same donors, that the conclusions relied on.

Using its own MiXCR run on the 5' RACE reads, TCRdb lists one record per CDR3 protein. The sample consists of 1.5 million to 2 million distinct CDR3 sequences, about 31% of them appearing once. There are 16 residues in the CDR3. With 0 bases clipped from V and 0 bases from J, the junction kept 5 bases outside the gene matches. Per germline, CDR1 MGHRA and CDR2 YSYEKL. Details on this clonotype: What it recognizes is unknown.

The TCR comes from a newborn girl in good health. The sequencing sample was made of cord blood. The V and J genes are TRBV4-1 and TRBJ2-7; TRBD1 matches 7 bases. The CDR3 loop reads CASSQEQGGSSYEQYF. The DNA for the CDR3 is TGCGCCAGCAGCCAAGAGCAAGGGGGCAGCTCCTACGAGCAGTACTTC.